These 2 T cell receptor beta chains came from one sample sequenced in a study of shared clonotypes between healthy human individuals (dated by TCRdb to 2019 to 2021). The library was generated by the immunoSEQ multiplex PCR assay. TCRdb took this table from immuneACCESS and kept in-frame rearrangements with V and J called. Such tables lack part of the clones; where checked against another copy, unresolved V genes explain under half of the gap, and the rest is unexplained. The sample contains 550,000 to 650,000 clones, roughly 96% of them found a single time. The ten largest clonotypes hold 0.11% of the sample. CD8 naive samples were obtained by positive selection for CCR7 among CD45RO-negative cells, yielding a CD45RA+CCR7+ population from which TemRA cells were excluded. Input material: naive CD8+ T cells sorted from blood. This sample's cell subset or site label indicates: CD45RA+CCR7+. The receptors here all came from a woman aged 25 to 45 in good health.

The J gene is TRBJ2-1, the V gene TRBV7-8; the match to TRBD2 covers 7 bases. J was trimmed by 4 bases and V by 2 bases; bases with no gene match: 8. CDR1 is SGHVS and CDR2 is FQNEAQ in the germline V gene. This CDR3 is 16 amino acids long. The CDR3 sequence is CASSLSWAGEYNEQFF. CDR3 sequence (DNA): TGTGCCAGCAGCTTAAGTTGGGCGGGGGAGTACAATGAGCAGTTCTTC.

The V and J genes are TRBV28 and TRBJ2-1; D could derive from TRBD1 or TRBD2 (5 bases each). CDR1 MDHEN and CDR2 SYDVKM come from the germline V gene. This CDR3 comprises 14 residues. Trimming left V 5 bases short and J 14 bases short, with 22 bases between. The CDR3 DNA sequence: TGTGCCAGCAGTGGTGGTACGGGACGGCCCGGGGAGTTCTTC. Residues: CASSGGTGRPGEFF.